The sequence of this T cell receptor beta chain was determined in a study of stem cell transplantation in POMP-related autoinflammatory disease. Concerning this clone itself: Its antigen is as yet unknown.

The V segment lost 3 bases and the J segment 3 bases; nucleotides outside the gene matches: 4. Germline assignment: CDR1 MDHEN and CDR2 SYDVKM. This CDR3 is 14 amino acids long. Study results and caveats: In PRAID patients, the number of distinct TRB V-J gene pairings was restricted. In patients with PRAID, every analyzed T-cell subset tended to show lower diversity and higher clonality.

The repertoire was sequenced with immunoSEQ multiplex PCR; TCRdb's copy has only in-frame clones and lacks some. This sample has 33,000 or so clones; 85% to 90% occur once, and the top ten carry approximately 0.72%. The V call is TRBV28, the J call TRBJ2-7; 8 bases agree with TRBD1. This sample comprised CD4+ T cells from PBMCs, obtained before stem cell transplantation. The clonotype comes from a human donor with POMP-related autoinflammation and immune dysregulation (PRAID). This CDR3 is CASSFAGQDYEQYF. CDR3 nucleotide sequence: TGTGCCAGCAGTTTCGCGGGACAGGACTACGAGCAGTACTTC.